A selection of T cell receptor beta chains follows, all from one sample in a study of T cells after posttransplantation cyclophosphamide. TCRdb keeps only in-frame clones here, not all; method: immunoSEQ multiplex PCR. The sample lists fewer than 8,000 clones, about 80% seen once, with less than 35% in the top ten. The sample here was CD8+ T cells sorted from PBMCs, taken 1404 days after allogeneic stem cell transplant with posttransplant cyclophosphamide. These receptors all come from a female patient aged 45 to 65 who received an allogeneic stem cell transplant from a related donor, was CMV-positive, and had no GVHD. A share of the T cells may be of graft donor origin. Each CDR3 is given with its conserved first and last residue. The D gene is left open where the match is weak. Clone size appears in some rows only: once, few, many, or a class for an expanded clone.

D	V	size	J	CDR3	DNA
NA	TRBV2	NA	TRBJ2-5	CASTPRQFQETQYF	TGTGCCAGCACTCCCCGACAGTTCCAAGAGACCCAGTACTTC
TRBD1	TRBV28	few	TRBJ1-4	CASREQGRLRRLFF	TGTGCCAGCAGAGAACAGGGGCGACTTAGACGGCTGTTTTTT
TRBD1	TRBV11-2	NA	TRBJ1-2	CASTSGQGAYGYTF	TGTGCCAGCACCTCGGGACAGGGAGCCTATGGCTACACCTTC
NA	TRBV27	NA	TRBJ1-1	CASIEGIEAFF	TGTGCCAGCATTGAGGGAATTGAAGCTTTCTTT
TRBD2	TRBV29-1	NA	TRBJ2-5	CSVVVAGVGETQYF	TGCAGCGTTGTTGTAGCGGGAGTCGGGGAGACCCAGTACTTC
NA	TRBV27	NA	TRBJ1-1	CASSWGGADTEAFF	TGTGCCAGCAGTTGGGGAGGGGCGGACACTGAAGCTTTCTTT
TRBD1	TRBV9	NA	TRBJ2-5	CASSVRGRFQETQYF	TGTGCCAGCAGCGTAAGGGGGCGGTTCCAAGAGACCCAGTACTTC
NA	TRBV5-1	NA	TRBJ2-7	CASSLAGTYEQYF	TGCGCCAGCAGCTTGGCCGGGACATACGAGCAGTACTTC
TRBD1	TRBV28	large	TRBJ2-7	CASSPGQGPYEQYF	TGTGCCAGCAGTCCCGGACAGGGCCCCTACGAGCAGTACTTC
TRBD2	TRBV7-8	NA	TRBJ2-7	CASSTVTSGNYEQYF	TGTGCCAGCAGCACCGTAACTAGCGGCAACTACGAGCAGTACTTC
NA	TRBV5-1	NA	TRBJ2-5	CASSLAPGLQETQYF	TGCGCCAGCAGCTTGGCTCCAGGACTGCAAGAGACCCAGTACTTC
NA	TRBV9	NA	TRBJ2-1	CASSGAGVWNEQFF	TGTGCCAGCAGCGGAGCAGGGGTATGGAATGAGCAGTTCTTC
TRBD2	TRBV5-5	NA	TRBJ2-1	CASSLSDGLAGVGEQFF	TGTGCCAGCAGCTTGTCAGATGGACTAGCGGGAGTTGGTGAGCAGTTCTTC
TRBD1	TRBV27	NA	TRBJ2-1	CASRDGRGQGVIGEQFF	TGTGCCAGCCGCGATGGAAGGGGACAGGGGGTAATTGGGGAGCAGTTCTTC
TRBD1	TRBV7-9	NA	TRBJ1-5	CASSPFSGGTNQPQHF	TGTGCCAGCAGCCCCTTTTCAGGGGGAACTAATCAGCCCCAGCATTTT
TRBD2	TRBV5-1	NA	TRBJ2-5	CASSILGTKETQYF	TGCGCCAGCAGCATACTAGGGACTAAAGAGACCCAGTACTTC
NA	TRBV15	once	TRBJ2-7	CATSRDTYYEQYF	TGTGCCACCAGCAGGGACACGTACTACGAGCAGTACTTC
TRBD1	TRBV7-7	NA	TRBJ2-7	CASSSGTGGYEQYF	TGTGCCAGCAGCTCCGGGACAGGGGGCTACGAGCAGTACTTC
NA	TRBV6-5	once	TRBJ1-5	CASSPPGDQPQHF	TGTGCCAGCAGCCCCCCAGGGGATCAGCCCCAGCATTTT
TRBD1	TRBV9	NA	TRBJ2-1	CASSFGTDHYNEQFF	TGTGCCAGCAGCTTCGGGACAGACCACTACAATGAGCAGTTCTTC
NA	TRBV4-1	NA	TRBJ1-2	CASSPGKTGWPAGYTF	TGTGCCAGCAGCCCCGGAAAAACCGGGTGGCCCGCTGGCTACACCTTC
NA	TRBV6-5	once	TRBJ1-2	CASSSDIGYYGYTF	TGTGCCAGCAGTTCGGACATAGGGTACTATGGCTACACCTTC
NA	TRBV25-1	once	TRBJ2-7	CASSGTIYEQYF	TGTGCCAGCAGTGGGACAATCTACGAGCAGTACTTC
TRBD2	TRBV27	NA	TRBJ2-1	CASSPSSGVYNEQFF	TGTGCCAGCAGTCCCTCCAGCGGGGTCTACAATGAGCAGTTCTTC
TRBD2	TRBV9	NA	TRBJ2-7	CASSEGGALEQYF	TGTGCCAGCAGTGAGGGAGGGGCTCTCGAGCAGTACTTC
TRBD2	TRBV4-2	NA	TRBJ2-7	CASSQAGTSGIYEQYF	TGTGCCAGCAGCCAAGCTGGGACTAGCGGGATCTACGAGCAGTACTTC
NA	TRBV2	once	TRBJ2-7	CASSEGGGSPYEQYF	TGTGCCAGCAGTGAAGGGGGAGGCAGTCCCTACGAGCAGTACTTC
TRBD1	TRBV28	NA	TRBJ1-5	CASSPGSGQVLNQPQHF	TGTGCCAGCAGCCCTGGCTCCGGACAGGTACTCAATCAGCCCCAGCATTTT
NA	TRBV7-8	NA	TRBJ2-1	CASSHDSYNEQFF	TGTGCCAGCAGCCATGACAGTTACAATGAGCAGTTCTTC
TRBD1	TRBV11-3	few	TRBJ1-4	CAISLPGQGDEKLFF	TGTGCCATCAGCCTCCCGGGACAGGGAGACGAAAAACTGTTTTTC
NA	TRBV7-3	NA	TRBJ1-2	CASSPPYGQRTGYTF	TGTGCCAGCAGCCCTCCCTACGGACAGCGGACGGGCTACACCTTC
TRBD1	TRBV7-9	NA	TRBJ1-1	CASSLVQGAITEAFF	TGTGCCAGCAGCTTAGTACAGGGGGCGATTACTGAAGCTTTCTTT
NA	TRBV4-2	NA	TRBJ2-1	CASSQAIVVSQRDEQFF	TGTGCCAGCAGCCAAGCTATAGTCGTGTCTCAGCGGGATGAGCAGTTCTTC
TRBD2	TRBV9	NA	TRBJ2-5	CASSHPSGGRVGETQYF	TGTGCCAGCAGCCACCCGAGTGGCGGGAGAGTTGGGGAGACCCAGTACTTC
TRBD1	TRBV28	NA	TRBJ2-3	CASDRGLGTQYF	TGTGCCAGCGACAGGGGTCTTGGTACGCAGTATTTT
NA	TRBV19	medium-sized	TRBJ1-2	CASSLARGQRGGYTF	TGTGCCAGTAGTTTAGCCCGAGGACAAAGGGGCGGCTACACCTTC
NA	TRBV14	once	TRBJ1-3	CASSQDGSGLHSGNTIYF	TGTGCCAGCAGCCAAGACGGGAGTGGGTTGCACTCTGGAAACACCATATATTTT
NA	TRBV21-1	few	TRBJ2-7	CASSKGTSGPYEQYF	TGTGCCAGCAGCAAAGGGACTAGCGGGCCCTACGAGCAGTACTTC
NA	TRBV27	NA	TRBJ1-5	CASGGHLNQPQHF	TGTGCCAGCGGGGGACATCTAAATCAGCCCCAGCATTTT
NA	TRBV6-6	NA	TRBJ1-1	CASSYGVDSPRTEAFF	TGTGCCAGCAGTTACGGGGTGGACAGTCCTAGGACTGAAGCTTTCTTT
NA	TRBV9	NA	TRBJ1-2	CASSSSPGRGYTF	TGTGCCAGCAGCTCCAGCCCAGGGCGCGGCTACACCTTC
NA	TRBV11-2	NA	TRBJ2-7	CASSHLDRLAYEQYF	TGTGCCAGCAGCCATCTTGACAGGCTGGCCTACGAGCAGTACTTC
NA	TRBV27	NA	TRBJ2-1	CASSSALTSSYNEQFF	TGTGCCAGCAGTTCAGCACTAACGAGCTCCTACAATGAGCAGTTCTTC
NA	TRBV5-4	NA	TRBJ2-3	CASSTGGATSTDTQYF	TGTGCCAGCAGCACCGGGGGAGCTACTAGCACAGATACGCAGTATTTT